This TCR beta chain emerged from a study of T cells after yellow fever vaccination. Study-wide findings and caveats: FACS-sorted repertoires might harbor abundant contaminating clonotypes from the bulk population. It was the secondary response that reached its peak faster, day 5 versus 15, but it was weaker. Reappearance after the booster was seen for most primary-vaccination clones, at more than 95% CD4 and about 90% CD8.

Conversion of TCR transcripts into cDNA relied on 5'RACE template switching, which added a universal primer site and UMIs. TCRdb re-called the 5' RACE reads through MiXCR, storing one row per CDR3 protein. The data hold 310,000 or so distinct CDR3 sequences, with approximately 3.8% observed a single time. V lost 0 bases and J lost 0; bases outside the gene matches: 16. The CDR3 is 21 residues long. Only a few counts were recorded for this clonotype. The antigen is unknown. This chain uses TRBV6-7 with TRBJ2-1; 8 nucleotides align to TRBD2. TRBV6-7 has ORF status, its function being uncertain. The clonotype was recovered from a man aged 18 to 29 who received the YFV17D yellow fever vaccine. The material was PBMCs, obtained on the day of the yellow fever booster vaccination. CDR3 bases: TGTGCCAGCAGTTACTCGACGGCGGGGGGACCCAGTGGAAGCTCCTACAATGAGCAGTTCTTC. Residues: CASSYSTAGGPSGSSYNEQFF.